The present T cell receptor (beta chain) was sequenced within a study of technical replicates of blood from several donors. Sequenced by immunoSEQ multiplex PCR; TCRdb stores in-frame clones only, minus some. This sample has about 98,000 clones; approximately 94% occur once, and the top ten carry approximately 0.21%. V dropped 4 bases and J dropped 7; count of bases not matched to a gene: 10. The CDR3 loop spans 16 amino acids. Germline V gene lookup returns CDR1 LGHNT and CDR2 FRNRAP. The rearrangement joins TRBV12-5 to TRBJ2-1, with 10 bases fitting TRBD1. Sample: T cells isolated from PBMCs. The sequence was obtained from a human donor in good health. The CDR3 region has the DNA TGTGCTAGTGGTTATGCCCGGGACAGGGGTGTTAATGAGCAGTTCTTC. It translates to CASGYARDRGVNEQFF.